This T cell receptor beta chain was captured in a study of blood T cell repertoires in COVID-19. Study as a whole: Some COVID-19 samples were acute and others convalescent; all came from the United States, Italy and Spain.

How the authors handled the data: Nucleated cell counts were estimated from reference gene primer amplification. Clones were read by immunoSEQ multiplex PCR, and TCRdb kept only the in-frame ones, dropping some. The V and J calls and the clone size are those of that table, but D and trimming were determined from the DNA. The table shows tens of thousands of clones, with about four fifths occurring only once. V was cut by 4 bases and J by 3 bases, with 7 bases left in between. Per germline, CDR1 KGHSH and CDR2 LQKENI. The CDR3 extends over 12 amino acids. The receptor was isolated from a woman aged 80 or over with acute or convalescent COVID-19. The chain combines TRBV18 with TRBJ2-7, with D perhaps TRBD1 (6 bases). Specimen: peripheral blood. The CDR3: CASSLQGYEQYF. Written as DNA, the CDR3 is TGTGCCAGCTCACTACAGGGCTACGAGCAGTACTTC.